This T cell receptor (beta chain) was documented in a study of blood T cell repertoires in COVID-19. Study details: Sources were T cells, B-cell-depleted T cells, or PBMCs; the material itself was cDNA or gDNA.

The junction had 10 bases not matched to a gene; V was cut back by 3 bases and J by 6 bases. The CDR3 extends over 17 amino acids. Germline V gene data show CDR1 as LNHDA and CDR2 as SQIVND (reference sequence). Using immunoSEQ multiplex PCR, the repertoire was profiled, and TCRdb retains in-frame clones only, with some absent. Among hundreds of thousands of clones listed, 85% to 90% were seen once. Participants' reported clinical history set cohort assignment. Sequencing used PBMCs or T cells enriched from blood (not recorded which). V and J are TRBV19 and TRBJ2-2, with TRBD1 matching 10 bases. The receptor comes from a man aged 25-45 years who had recovered from COVID-19. CDR3: CASSMGVGQGLPGELFF. The CDR3 bases are TGTGCCAGTAGTATGGGAGTGGGACAGGGGCTGCCCGGGGAGCTGTTTTTT. The full variable domain, completed using reference TRBV19 and TRBJ2-2, is DGGITQSPKYLFRKEGQNVTLSCEQNLNHDAMYWYRQDPGQGLRLIYYSQIVNDFQKGDIAEGYSVSREKKESFPLTVTSAQKNPTAFYLCASSMGVGQGLPGELFFGEGSRLTVL.